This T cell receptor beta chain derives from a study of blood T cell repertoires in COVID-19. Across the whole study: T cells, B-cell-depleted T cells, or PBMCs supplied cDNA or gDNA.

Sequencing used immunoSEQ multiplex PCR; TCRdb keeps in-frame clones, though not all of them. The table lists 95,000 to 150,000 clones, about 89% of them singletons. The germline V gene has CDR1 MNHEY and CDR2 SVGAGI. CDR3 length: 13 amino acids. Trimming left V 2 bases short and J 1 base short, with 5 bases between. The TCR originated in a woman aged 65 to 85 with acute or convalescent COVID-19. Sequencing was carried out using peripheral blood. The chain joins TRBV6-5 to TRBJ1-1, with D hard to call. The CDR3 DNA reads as TGTGCCAGCAGTTACGGAGGGAACACTGAAGCTTTCTTT. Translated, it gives CASSYGGNTEAFF.